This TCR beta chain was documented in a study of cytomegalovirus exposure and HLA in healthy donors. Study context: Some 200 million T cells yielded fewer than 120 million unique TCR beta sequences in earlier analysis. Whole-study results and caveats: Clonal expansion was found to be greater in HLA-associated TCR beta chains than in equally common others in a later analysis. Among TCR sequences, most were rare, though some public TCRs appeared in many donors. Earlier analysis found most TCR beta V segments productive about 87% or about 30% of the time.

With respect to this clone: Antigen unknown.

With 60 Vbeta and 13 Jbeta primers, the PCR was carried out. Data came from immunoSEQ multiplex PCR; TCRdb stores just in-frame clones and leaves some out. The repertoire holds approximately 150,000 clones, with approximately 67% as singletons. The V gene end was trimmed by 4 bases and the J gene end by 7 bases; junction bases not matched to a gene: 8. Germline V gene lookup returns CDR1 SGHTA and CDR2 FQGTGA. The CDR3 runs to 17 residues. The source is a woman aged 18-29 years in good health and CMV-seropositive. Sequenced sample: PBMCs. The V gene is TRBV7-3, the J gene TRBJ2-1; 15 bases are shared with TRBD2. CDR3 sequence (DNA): TGTGCCAGCAGCTGGACTAGCGGGAGGGGGTTTCAAAATGAGCAGTTCTTC. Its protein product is CASSWTSGRGFQNEQFF.